The next 29 T cell receptor beta chains were all read from a single sample in a study of blood T cell repertoires in COVID-19. Only in-frame clones appear in the TCRdb table, and some are missing; sequencing was by immunoSEQ multiplex PCR. This table holds roughly 330,000 clones, roughly nine tenths found once. Sequenced input: peripheral blood. All receptors come from a man aged 18 to 35 who had recovered from COVID-19.

As to this clone: The same CDR3 arises from other DNA sequences in this sample as well. The gene calls are TRBV5-6 and TRBJ1-3, with D maybe TRBD1 (5 bases). This CDR3 is 14 amino acids long. The ends were cut back, 2 bases at V and 4 bases at J, with 10 bases in the middle. Germline V gives CDR1 SGHDT, CDR2 YYEEEE. The CDR3 here is CASSFTDTGNTIYF. The CDR3 nucleotides read TGTGCCAGCAGCTTTACGGACACCGGAAACACCATATATTTT.

The table lists this clone with a count of one. The CDR3 reads CASSIELAGTPSTDTQYF. The CDR3 DNA reads as TGTGCCAGTAGTATAGAACTAGCCGGCACTCCTAGCACAGATACGCAGTATTTT. The chain is built from TRBV19 and TRBJ2-3, with D perhaps TRBD2 (6 bases). The germline CDR1 and CDR2 sequences are LNHDA and SQIVND (reference sequence). The CDR3 has 18 residues. Trimming took 0 bases from V and 0 from J, leaving 16 bases between them.

The genes are TRBV7-2 and TRBJ2-1, with D unclear. CDR1 is SGHTA, CDR2 FQGNSA, per germline. V was trimmed by 1 base and J by 8 bases, leaving 9 bases between them. The CDR3 covers 13 residues. The CDR3 DNA sequence: TGTGCCAGCAGCTTAGTCCAATTCCATGAGCAGTTCTTC. It codes for CASSLVQFHEQFF.

The sample holds one count of this clone. This chain links TRBV5-4 with TRBJ2-3, with 7 bases lining up with TRBD2. Germline V lookup: CDR1 SGHNT, CDR2 YYREEE (reference sequence). The J segment lost 1 base and the V segment lost 5 bases, leaving 4 bases of the junction unmatched. The CDR3 has 14 amino acids. The CDR3 DNA sequence: TGTGCCAGCAGGCCTCGGGGGGGCACAGATACGCAGTATTTT. Translation gives CASRPRGGTDTQYF.

The genes are TRBV12-3 or TRBV12-4 and TRBJ1-3, with D unclear. This CDR3 spans 12 amino acids. The V gene lost 3 bases and the J gene lost 4 bases, with 4 bases spanning the gap. The DNA for the CDR3 is TGTGCCAGCAGTTTCCAGGGAAACACCATATATTTT. Translation: CASSFQGNTIYF.

This clone came up once. The chain employs TRBV7-3 and TRBJ1-1; perhaps TRBD1 as D (6 bases). The length of the CDR3 is 13 residues. Germline V lookup: CDR1 SGHTA, CDR2 FQGTGA. Trimming removed 6 bases from V and 5 bases from J, with 13 bases in between. CDR3 amino acids: CASSQGIGTEAFF. For the CDR3, the DNA is TGTGCCAGCAGTCAGGGGATTGGGACTGAAGCTTTCTTT.

The chain couples TRBV9 to TRBJ1-1, with D possibly TRBD1 on 6 matching bases. The CDR3 is made up of 13 amino acids. Deletions cut 3 bases from V and 3 bases from J, with 9 bases between. Per germline, CDR1 SGDLS and CDR2 YYNGEE. The chain's CDR3 is CASSETGHTEAFF. CDR3 coding DNA: TGTGCCAGCAGCGAGACAGGACACACTGAAGCTTTCTTT.

The gene calls are TRBV27 and TRBJ2-7; a weak D match, TRBD2 (6 bases). Germline lookup yields CDR1 MNHEY and CDR2 SMNVEV (reference sequence). Trimming took off 5 bases at V and 5 bases at J, with 10 bases between the two ends. The CDR3 extends over 12 amino acids. This chain's CDR3 is CASSPSGDEQYF. Written as DNA, the CDR3 is TGTGCCAGCAGTCCCTCGGGGGACGAGCAGTACTTC.

V usage is TRBV11-2 and J usage is TRBJ1-2, with D hard to call. The germline V gene has CDR1 SGHAT and CDR2 FQNNGV. There are 14 residues in the CDR3. Trimming shortened V by 5 bases and J by 2 bases, and 12 bases separated the two germline ends. CDR3 bases: TGTGCCAGCAGCCTCTCGACTGGCAACTATGGCTACACCTTC. Its protein is CASSLSTGNYGYTF.

J is TRBJ2-7 and V is TRBV14; D might be TRBD2 (5 bases). This CDR3 has 15 amino acids. Germline CDR1 and CDR2: SGHDN and FVKESK. V lost 0 bases and J 4 bases, leaving 13 bases between the germline ends. DNA for the CDR3: TGTGCCAGCAGCCAAGATCTGGGAGCGGCATACGAGCAGTACTTC. Its translation: CASSQDLGAAYEQYF.

The chain carries TRBV10-3 and TRBJ1-5; 11 positions agree with TRBD1. Trimming removed 7 bases from V and 2 bases from J; junction bases left unmatched: 1. Per the germline V gene, CDR1 is ENHRY and CDR2 is SYGVKD. The CDR3 extends over 14 amino acids. CDR3 sequence (DNA): TGTGCCATCAAGGGACAGGGGGGCAATCAGCCCCAGCATTTT. Amino acids: CAIKGQGGNQPQHF.

The chain links TRBV3-1 (or the pseudogene TRBV3-2) to TRBJ1-3; D gene unclear. Germline V lookup: CDR1 LGHDT, CDR2 YNNKEL (reference sequence). V dropped 0 bases and J dropped 5 bases, with 8 bases sitting between them. The CDR3 is 14 residues long. The CDR3 loop reads CASSQDRGRNTIYF. In nucleotides, the CDR3 is TGTGCCAGCAGCCAAGATCGAGGGCGAAACACCATATATTTT.

The chain has TRBV6-2 or TRBV6-3 and TRBJ2-7; D might be TRBD1 (6 bases). This CDR3 has 14 amino acids. Per germline, CDR1 MNHEY and CDR2 SVGEGT. Trimming stripped 4 bases from V and 3 bases from J, with 13 bases between. The CDR3 DNA reads as TGTGCCAGCAGTTTAGAGGGGACATACTACGAGCAGTACTTC. Translation gives CASSLEGTYYEQYF.

The V gene is TRBV5-1, the J gene TRBJ1-3, with TRBD1 identical over 7 bases. From germline, CDR1 is SGHRS and CDR2 YFSETQ. The CDR3 has 14 residues. J gave up 4 bases and V 5 bases, and 6 bases lay outside the gene matches. CDR3 nucleotides: TGCGCCAGCAGTCAGGGGGACGTAGGAAACACCATATATTTT. This encodes CASSQGDVGNTIYF.

The rearrangement joins TRBV20-1 to TRBJ2-4; D ambiguous. The CDR3 has 10 amino acids. V dropped 3 bases and J dropped 11 bases, with 8 bases sitting between them. The germline CDR1 and CDR2 sequences are DFQATT and SNEGSKA (reference sequence). This CDR3 reads CSARSLVQYF. Here the CDR3 DNA reads TGCAGTGCTAGGTCTCTCGTTCAGTACTTC.

The rearrangement links TRBV10-1 to TRBJ2-1; TRBD1 matches at 9 bases. Germline CDR1 WNHNN, CDR2 SYGVQD (reference sequence). The CDR3 loop spans 16 amino acids. V shed 0 bases, J shed 8 bases, and the junction held 8 bases outside the gene matches. Here the CDR3 reads CASSESTGQGPHEQFF. CDR3 DNA sequence: TGCGCCAGCAGTGAGTCGACTGGACAGGGGCCCCATGAGCAGTTCTTC.

A single count supports this clone. V gene TRBV9 combines with J gene TRBJ2-7; TRBD1 is a possible D gene (5 bases). The CDR3 consists of 14 residues. Germline lookup yields CDR1 SGDLS and CDR2 YYNGEE. Trimming left V 0 bases short and J 1 base short, with 8 bases between. The CDR3: CASSVGQLSYEQYF. CDR3 bases: TGTGCCAGCAGCGTAGGACAGCTTTCCTACGAGCAGTACTTC.

This clone occurred a few times. The chain links TRBV5-4 to TRBJ2-7; tentative D call: TRBD2 (6 bases). The ends were cut back, 5 bases at V and 4 bases at J, with 19 bases in the middle. Germline-derived CDR1 and CDR2 are SGHNT and YYREEE (reference sequence). This CDR3 comprises 15 residues. For the CDR3, the DNA is TGTGCCAGCAGGCACTGGGGGGACCACCCTTACGAGCAGTACTTC. This encodes CASRHWGDHPYEQYF.

V and J are TRBV27 and TRBJ2-3, with D possibly being TRBD2 (6 bases). V was cut by 3 bases and J by 0 bases, with 13 bases left in between. Germline CDR1 MNHEY, CDR2 SMNVEV (reference sequence). There are 16 residues in the CDR3. The CDR3 DNA reads TGTGCCAGCAGTTTGAACCTAGCGACTAGCACAGATACGCAGTATTTT. Translating it yields CASSLNLATSTDTQYF.

The CDR3 reads CASSEHPRSVLCNEQFF. In DNA form, the CDR3 reads TGTGCCAGCAGTGAGCACCCCCGGAGCGTTCTCTGCAATGAGCAGTTCTTC. The chain joins TRBV25-1 to TRBJ2-1; D unclear. CDR1 and CDR2 (germline): MGHDK, SYGVNS. Trimming pared 3 bases from V and 6 bases from J, leaving 21 bases between. The CDR3 consists of 17 residues.

V and J are TRBV6-5 and TRBJ2-1; 10 bases fit TRBD2. V lost 8 bases and J lost 15; bases outside the gene matches: 16. From germline, CDR1 is MNHEY and CDR2 SVGAGI. This CDR3 has 14 amino acids. The CDR3 loop is CASGYNPSGGPGFF. As DNA, the CDR3 is TGTGCCAGCGGATACAACCCTAGCGGGGGCCCGGGGTTCTTC.

The rearrangement uses TRBV2 and TRBJ1-6; D call uncertain. With 4 bases removed from V and 8 bases from J, the gap between germline ends came to 3 bases. The germline gives CDR1 SNHLY, CDR2 FYNNEI. CDR3 length: 11 residues. CDR3 in amino acids: CASSAYSPLHF. CDR3 DNA sequence: TGTGCCAGCAGTGCTTATTCACCCCTCCACTTT.

This rearrangement joins TRBV5-1 to TRBJ2-1, with 11 bases aligning to TRBD2. This CDR3 contains 16 residues. V was pared by 3 bases and J by 4 bases, with 6 bases of the junction left unmatched. Germline assignment: CDR1 SGHRS and CDR2 YFSETQ. CDR3 residues: CASSSLAGGLYNEQFF. As DNA, the CDR3 is TGCGCCAGCAGCTCCCTAGCGGGGGGACTGTACAATGAGCAGTTCTTC. Full variable domain (outside the CDR3, taken from reference TRBV5-1 and TRBJ2-1): KAGVTQTPRYLIKTRGQQVTLSCSPISGHRSVSWYQQTPGQGLQFLFEYFSETQRNKGNFPGRFSGRQFSNSRSEMNVSTLELGDSALYLCASSSLAGGLYNEQFFGPGTRLTVL.

The rearrangement links TRBV11-2 to TRBJ1-1; D remains unclear. This CDR3 contains 15 residues. V was trimmed by 4 bases and J by 0 bases, leaving 12 bases between them. Germline lookup yields CDR1 SGHAT and CDR2 FQNNGV. CDR3 amino acids: CASSSPGGVNTEAFF. CDR3 sequence (DNA): TGTGCCAGCAGCTCACCCGGCGGAGTGAACACTGAAGCTTTCTTT.

This chain connects TRBV5-7 to TRBJ2-3; 7 bases map to TRBD2. TRBV5-7 is an ORF, and what it does is uncertain. The CDR3 contains 17 residues. Unmatched junction bases numbered 20, after V lost 9 bases and J lost 4 bases. The CDR3: CATPFFKWGRDPDTQYF. Here the CDR3 DNA reads TGTGCCACTCCCTTCTTTAAGTGGGGGAGGGACCCAGATACGCAGTATTTT.

The chain is built from TRBV10-1 and TRBJ2-7; no definite D call. The germline V gene encodes CDR1 WNHNN and CDR2 SYGVQD (reference sequence). The CDR3 loop spans 13 amino acids. V lost 0 bases and J 3 bases, leaving 6 bases between the germline ends. The CDR3 DNA reads as TGCGCCAGCAGTGAGTCGACTCTCTACGAGCAGTACTTC. Its protein is CASSESTLYEQYF.

This chain connects TRBV25-1 to TRBJ2-7; 9 positions agree with TRBD1. The germline CDR1 and CDR2 sequences are MGHDK and SYGVNS. The CDR3 covers 16 residues. V shed 6 bases, J shed 1 base, and the junction held 10 bases outside the gene matches. The CDR3 loop reads CASSPSWGTGSYEQYF. The CDR3 bases are TGTGCCAGCAGCCCGTCGTGGGGGACAGGGTCCTACGAGCAGTACTTC.

This rearrangement joins TRBV27 to TRBJ1-2, with D possibly TRBD1 on 5 matching bases. CDR3 length: 17 amino acids. Germline V gene lookup returns CDR1 MNHEY and CDR2 SMNVEV (reference sequence). V was shortened by 4 bases and J by 0 bases, with 18 bases between the two germline ends. The CDR3 coding sequence is TGTGCCAGCAGTTCTAACCCCCCGACAGACACTAACTATGGCTACACCTTC. As protein: CASSSNPPTDTNYGYTF.

This clone was counted a single time. This chain joins TRBV6-6 and TRBJ2-2; D is ambiguous. Looked up from germline, CDR1 is MNHNY and CDR2 is SVGAGI (reference sequence). The ends were cut back, 2 bases at V and 6 bases at J, with 10 bases in the middle. The CDR3 loop spans 14 amino acids. The CDR3 DNA is TGTGCCAGCAGTTACATAGTATCGGCCGGGGAGCTGTTTTTT. Protein: CASSYIVSAGELFF.